The TCR beta chain under discussion was sequenced for a study of Ad26.COV2.S vaccination and SARS-CoV-2 variants (dated by TCRdb to 2020 to 2022). Study-wide context: Vaccine-arm donors were drawn from COV1001, a multicentre, randomized, double-blind, placebo-controlled phase I-IIa trial of Ad26.COV2.S in healthy adults. Participants in the trial were split at random into five groups of five each, receiving low-dose or high-dose Ad26.COV2.S once or twice, or else placebo on both occasions. The TCR-sequenced set comprised approximately 32 samples: around 20 Ad26.COV2.S vaccine recipients, 5 placebo recipients and 8 SARS-CoV-2 convalescent individuals. Investigators remained blinded to trial group allocation during experiments and outcome assessment. TCRbeta repertoire sequencing served as the tool for gauging how specific and how broad the SARS-CoV-2-reactive T cell receptors were following Ad26.COV2.S vaccination. Ad26.COV2.S was administered intramuscularly at a dose of 5x10^10 or 1x10^11 viral particles, either as one shot or as two shots given 56 days apart.

Inclusive of the bounding cysteine and phenylalanine, the CDR3 is 17 residues long. CDR3 DNA is the only sequence kept; it has 51 bases, read in frame from the first base. From a lookup of the germline V gene (reference sequence), CDR1 and CDR2 are LNHDA and SQIVND. Trimming takes 4 bases from V and 0 bases from J, and the germline ends sit 13 bases apart. Comments on this clone: Its target antigen remains unknown. Base qualities are missing; no much larger clone stands one base away.

The immunoSEQ Assay was used to sequence TCRbeta CDR3 regions. After extraction, genomic DNA underwent amplification by bias-controlled multiplex PCR, followed by high-throughput sequencing. The study's processing was this. To quantify the absolute abundance of each unique TCRbeta CDR3 region, sequences were collapsed and filtered. T cell fraction was estimated by normalizing TCRbeta template counts to usable DNA, with usable DNA measured through amplification of reference genes found in all nucleated cells. Repertoire TCRs were annotated as SARS-CoV-2-specific by exact matching of V gene, CDR3 amino acid sequence and J gene to a known reactive TCR set. The reference SARS-CoV-2 TCR set was derived from MIRA and filtered for enrichment in COVID-19-positive ImmuneCODE repertoires, a step that removed public or cross-reactive TCRs. Using the MIRA antigens, annotated TCRs were further analysed by specific ORF or by position within an ORF. Breadth was defined as the number of annotated unique rearrangements divided by the total number of unique productive rearrangements, and depth was defined as the summed frequency of the annotated unique rearrangements. TCR breadth was compared between groups using two-sided Wilcoxon rank-sum tests. In TCRdb, the immuneACCESS table is reduced to in-frame sequences with V and J assigned. These tables do not hold every clone; where another copy was compared, an unresolved V gene accounts for under half, and the others remain unexplained. V and J calls and clone size are as listed in that table; D and trimming were resolved from the DNA. Within this sample are some 300,000 clones, with around four fifths of them counted one time only. Of the sample, 2% to 2.5% falls within the top ten clones.

General findings and caveats noted by the study authors: Spike-specific TCR breadth was higher in Ad26.COV2.S recipients than in placebo recipients (P = 0.0014). The study was not powered to compare responses between vaccine doses or regimens. The authors noted that total T cell responses may have been underestimated by the TCR breadth and depth analyses. Non-spike TCR breadth was comparable between vaccine and placebo recipients, consistent with the vaccine containing only spike. After vaccination, substantial breadth of spike-specific CD8+ and CD4+ T cell responses was reported.

The label giving this sample's treatment or condition can be read as: about 20 received Ad26.COV2.S at low or high dose, single or two shots; 5 received placebo; per-sample allocation not given. For vaccine and placebo recipients, the sequenced repertoires came from samples collected on day 63 after the first injection. In Cohort 1b, around 25 adults aged 18-55 years were enrolled at a single site in Boston, USA, between 29 July and 7 August 2020. As a vaccine, Ad26.COV2.S was a replication-incompetent adenovirus type 26 vector that expressed a prefusion-stabilized SARS-CoV-2 spike protein derived from the original Wuhan strain.

Sequenced material: peripheral blood, taken in a trial of Ad26.COV2.S vaccine versus placebo. This sequence originates from a person between 18 and 65 years old who received the Ad26.COV2.S COVID-19 vaccine or a placebo. In this chain, TRBV19 is recombined with TRBJ1-6; the D gene is not confidently resolved. The CDR3 region reads CASSTGPLSSYNSPLHF. The DNA sequence reads TGTGCCAGTAGTACGGGCCCACTTAGCTCCTATAATTCACCCCTCCACTTT.